This is a list of T cell receptor beta chains from one sample in a study of T cell changes during pregnancy in multiple sclerosis. Measured with immunoSEQ multiplex PCR; TCRdb has only the in-frame clones, and not every one. The data show roughly 40,000 clones, 89% seen once. The starting material was CD4+ T cells from peripheral blood mononuclear cells, obtained in the first trimester of pregnancy. These receptors were obtained from a female donor with multiple sclerosis, enrolled in a pregnancy study. Both conserved end residues are part of each CDR3. The order of the fields is V gene, clone size, J gene, D gene, CDR3 length, CDR3 protein, CDR3 DNA. A D gene is named only where the DNA matches it firmly. Clone size is stated in some rows and not others, as once, few, many or a class when expanded.

V: TRBV7-2
size: .
J: TRBJ2-1
D: .
length: 14
CDR3: CASSLQASGDEQFF
DNA: TGTGCCAGCAGCTTACAGGCATCGGGGGATGAGCAGTTCTTC

V: TRBV19
size: .
J: TRBJ1-4
D: TRBD1
length: 14
CDR3: CASRKGQANEKLFF
DNA: TGTGCCAGTAGAAAGGGACAGGCTAATGAAAAACTGTTTTTT

V: TRBV19
size: .
J: TRBJ2-2
D: .
length: 14
CDR3: CASSINRVTGELFF
DNA: TGTGCCAGTAGTATTAACAGGGTAACCGGGGAGCTGTTTTTT

V: TRBV6-1
size: .
J: TRBJ2-5
D: TRBD2
length: 12
CDR3: CASEAGAQTQYF
DNA: TGTGCCAGTGAAGCGGGAGCACAGACCCAGTACTTC

V: TRBV28
size: .
J: TRBJ2-4
D: TRBD1
length: 15
CDR3: CASSLADRTGDIQYF
DNA: TGTGCCAGCAGTTTGGCCGATCGGACAGGGGACATTCAGTACTTC

V: TRBV6-1
size: .
J: TRBJ2-2
D: TRBD1
length: 16
CDR3: CASSARQTGDGGELFF
DNA: TGTGCCAGCAGTGCCCGACAGACAGGGGATGGCGGGGAGCTGTTTTTT

V: TRBV5-4
size: .
J: TRBJ2-5
D: .
length: 12
CDR3: CASSSPRETQYF
DNA: TGTGCCAGCAGCTCCCCTCGGGAGACCCAGTACTTC

V: TRBV7-2
size: .
J: TRBJ2-5
D: .
length: 13
CDR3: CASRLTFGETQYF
DNA: TGTGCCAGCCGACTTACCTTTGGGGAGACCCAGTACTTC

V: TRBV27
size: .
J: TRBJ2-2
D: .
length: 14
CDR3: CASSPGGTTGELFF
DNA: TGTGCCAGCAGCCCTGGGGGCACCACCGGGGAGCTGTTTTTT

V: TRBV29-1
size: .
J: TRBJ1-4
D: TRBD1
length: 13
CDR3: CSVDPQGGEKLFF
DNA: TGCAGCGTTGACCCACAGGGGGGTGAAAAACTGTTTTTT

V: TRBV7-2
size: once
J: TRBJ2-5
D: TRBD1
length: 14
CDR3: CASSFRQGQETQYF
DNA: TGTGCCAGCAGCTTCCGACAGGGCCAAGAGACCCAGTACTTC

V: TRBV30
size: .
J: TRBJ1-1
D: .
length: 13
CDR3: CAWGAGVYTEAFF
DNA: TGTGCCTGGGGGGCAGGGGTTTACACTGAAGCTTTCTTT

V: TRBV7-9
size: .
J: TRBJ1-1
D: .
length: 12
CDR3: CASIPEGTEAFF
DNA: TGTGCCAGCATCCCGGAGGGGACTGAAGCTTTCTTT

V: TRBV4-2
size: .
J: TRBJ2-1
D: TRBD2
length: 18
CDR3: CASSQGRWGRGGINEQFF
DNA: TGTGCCAGCAGCCAAGGCCGGTGGGGGCGGGGGGGAATAAATGAGCAGTTCTTC

V: TRBV12-5
size: .
J: TRBJ2-3
D: TRBD1
length: 17
CDR3: CASGLGAYGQGTDTQYF
DNA: TGTGCTAGTGGTTTGGGGGCCTATGGACAGGGGACAGATACGCAGTATTTT

V: TRBV7-9
size: once
J: TRBJ1-3
D: .
length: 15
CDR3: CASSQTFLSGNTIYF
DNA: TGTGCCAGCAGCCAGACTTTCCTCTCTGGAAACACCATATATTTT